Below are 4 T cell receptor beta chains sequenced from a single sample in a study of T-cell memory formation after mild COVID-19. TCRdb called the 5' RACE reads again in MiXCR, with one record for every CDR3 protein. The table includes 450,000 to 700,000 distinct CDR3 sequences, roughly 18% detected once. Sequencing was done on a sample of PBMCs or a T cell subset sorted from them (not recorded which). The receptors here all came from an adult woman who had mild COVID-19 (a few samples of this study predate the infection). Cell type and time point are not known.

This clonotype was detected a few times. The V gene is TRBV20-1, the J gene TRBJ1-5, with 8 bases fitting TRBD1. The trim removed 6 bases at V and 0 bases at J, leaving 7 bases unmatched. The V gene's germline CDR1 is DFQATT and CDR2 SNEGSKA (reference sequence). The CDR3 extends over 15 amino acids. In nucleotides, the CDR3 is TGCAGTGCCCGGGGGGACAGGACTAGCAATCAGCCCCAGCATTTT. Protein product: CSARGDRTSNQPQHF.

The table lists this clonotype with many counts. The J gene is TRBJ2-7, the V gene TRBV18; D possibly corresponds to TRBD1 (6 bases). CDR3 length equals 14 residues. V lost 3 bases, J lost 1 base, and 10 bases lay in between. Germline loops: CDR1 KGHSH, CDR2 LQKENI. In DNA form, the CDR3 reads TGTGCCAGCTCACCGTCAACAGGGTCCTACGAGCAGTACTTC. Amino acid sequence: CASSPSTGSYEQYF.

The sample holds many counts of this clonotype. The V call is TRBV29-1, the J call TRBJ1-2; D remains ambiguous. Germline CDR1 is SQVTM and CDR2 is ANQGSEA. This CDR3 has 15 residues. Deletions cut 4 bases from V and 2 bases from J, with 17 bases between. CDR3 coding DNA: TGCAGCGTTGCCGGAAACATCGGCTGGAACTATGGCTACACCTTC. It encodes CSVAGNIGWNYGYTF.

This chain joins TRBV29-1 and TRBJ1-1; the D is unclear. This CDR3 region has 13 residues. V was cut by 4 bases and J by 1 base, with 10 bases left in between. Looked up from germline, CDR1 is SQVTM and CDR2 is ANQGSEA. In DNA, the CDR3 is TGCAGCGTTGGGGCCACGAAGAACACTGAAGCTTTCTTT. Protein: CSVGATKNTEAFF.